This TCR beta chain derives from a study of T cells in Graves' hyperthyroidism and ophthalmopathy. Findings and limits, study-wide: Within blood appeared most thyroid clonotypes that had expanded above 0.001. From stable hyperthyroidism, ophthalmopathy was set apart by a 13 V-J model.

Amplification of TCR beta CDR3 regions was performed using RNA transcripts as template. The HTBI set primed first-round TCR CDR3 RT-PCR. Using its own MiXCR run on the multiplex PCR reads, TCRdb lists one record per CDR3 protein. The data contain about half a million distinct CDR3 sequences, approximately 16% of them seen just once; the ten biggest clones take up approximately 32%. Note on this clonotype: Its specificity is unknown.

J lost 3 bases, V lost 2 bases, and 2 bases had no gene match. CDR3 size: 15 residues. Germline V CDR1 and CDR2: KGHSH, LQKENI. Uncontrolled infection, other autoimmune disease, pregnancy or lactation led to exclusion. Each diagnosis was grounded in clinical symptoms, serum thyroxine and TRAb, thyroid ultrasound, and orbital computed tomography. This receptor was obtained from a woman in her twenties or thirties with Graves' ophthalmopathy. The sample taken for sequencing was blood. The chain joins TRBV18 to TRBJ1-4; TRBD1 aligns across 8 bases. For the CDR3, the DNA is TGTGCCAGCTCACCATACAGGGGGGCTAATGAAAAACTGTTTTTT. This encodes CASSPYRGANEKLFF.